This TCR beta chain was documented in a study of shared clonotypes between healthy human individuals. Overall study context: The cohort had two women and a few men, ages 18 to 49.

Germline CDR1 reads SEHNR; CDR2 reads FQNEAQ (reference sequence). The CDR3 spans 12 residues. Remarks on this clone: Relative to the germline gene, one junction end is altered; a read error may explain this.

Researchers ran the assay at a deep level. Sorted-subset replicate PCR reactions were performed with about 200 ng DNA, corresponding to roughly 27,000 T cell genomes. This table comes from immunoSEQ multiplex PCR, and its TCRdb copy is limited to in-frame clones, with some not included. The table includes around 1.1 million clones, approximately 75% detected once. This sequence originates from a man between 18 and 29 years old in good health. Some clones in this sample may be carry-over from other donors' samples. The rearrangement links TRBV7-9 to TRBJ2-4, with D maybe TRBD1 (6 bases). The specimen was memory CD4+ T cells from PBMCs. Noted subset: CD45RA-negative fraction. The CDR3 DNA reads as TGTGCCAGCAGCTTAGAACAGGGCCCTCGAGTTTTC. As protein: CASSLEQGPRVF.